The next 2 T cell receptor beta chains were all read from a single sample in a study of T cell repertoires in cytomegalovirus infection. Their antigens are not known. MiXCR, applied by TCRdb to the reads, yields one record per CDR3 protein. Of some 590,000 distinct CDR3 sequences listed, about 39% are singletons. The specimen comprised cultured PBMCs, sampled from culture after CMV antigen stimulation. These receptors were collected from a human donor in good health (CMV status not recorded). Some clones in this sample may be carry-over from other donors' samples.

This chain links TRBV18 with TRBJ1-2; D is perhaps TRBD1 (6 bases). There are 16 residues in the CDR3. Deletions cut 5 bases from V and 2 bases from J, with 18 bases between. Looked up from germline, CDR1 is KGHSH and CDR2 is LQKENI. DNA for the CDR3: TGTGCCAGCTCAGTAAACAGGGTTTCGGCGAACTATGGCTACACCTTC. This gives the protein CASSVNRVSANYGYTF.

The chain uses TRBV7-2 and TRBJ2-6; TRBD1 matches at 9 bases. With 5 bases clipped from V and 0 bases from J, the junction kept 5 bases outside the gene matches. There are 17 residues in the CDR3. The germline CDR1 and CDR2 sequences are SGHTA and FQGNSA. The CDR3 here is CASSPGQGNSGANVLTF. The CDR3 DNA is TGTGCCAGCAGCCCGGGACAGGGTAACTCTGGGGCCAACGTCCTGACTTTC.